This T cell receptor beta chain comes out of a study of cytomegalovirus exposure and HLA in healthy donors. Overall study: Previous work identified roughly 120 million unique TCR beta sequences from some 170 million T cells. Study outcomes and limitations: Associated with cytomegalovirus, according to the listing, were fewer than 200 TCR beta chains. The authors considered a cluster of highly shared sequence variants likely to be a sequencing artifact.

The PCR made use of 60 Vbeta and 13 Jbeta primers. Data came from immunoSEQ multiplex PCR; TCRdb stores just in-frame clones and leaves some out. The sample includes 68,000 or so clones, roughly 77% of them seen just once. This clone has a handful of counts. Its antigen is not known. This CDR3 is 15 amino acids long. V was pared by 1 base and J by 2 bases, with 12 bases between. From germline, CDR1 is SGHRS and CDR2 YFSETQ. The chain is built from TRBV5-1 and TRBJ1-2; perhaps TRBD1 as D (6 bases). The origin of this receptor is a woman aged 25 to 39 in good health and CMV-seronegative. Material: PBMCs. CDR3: CASSLSGTQNYGYTF. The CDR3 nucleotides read TGCGCCAGCAGCTTGTCCGGGACACAGAACTATGGCTACACCTTC.